Presented here are 15 T cell receptor beta chains from one specimen sequenced in a study of blood T cell repertoires in COVID-19. The method was immunoSEQ multiplex PCR; TCRdb's version includes in-frame clones alone and lacks a portion of them. This table has 250,000 to 350,000 clones, almost 90% appearing once. The sequenced sample consisted of PBMCs or T cells enriched from blood (not recorded which). These receptors came from a woman younger than 35 with acute COVID-19.

V is TRBV15 and J is TRBJ2-3; TRBD1 might be the D (7 bases). The length of the CDR3 is 15 residues. Trimming cost V 1 base and J 5 bases, with 13 bases left between them. Germline V gene lookup returns CDR1 LNHNV and CDR2 YYDKDF (reference sequence). The CDR3: CATSRVRGAGDTQYF. CDR3 nucleotide sequence: TGTGCCACCAGCAGAGTCAGGGGGGCAGGAGATACGCAGTATTTT.

V gene TRBV6-6 combines with J gene TRBJ2-2, with 11 bases fitting TRBD1. Looked up from germline, CDR1 is MNHNY and CDR2 is SVGAGI (reference sequence). After removal of 5 bases from V and 3 bases from J, the junction contained 5 bases not matched to a gene. The CDR3 sequence is 16 residues long. In DNA form, the CDR3 reads TGTGCCAGCAGTATGGACAGGGGGCGCGACACCGGGGAGCTGTTTTTT. It yields the protein CASSMDRGRDTGELFF.

The chain employs TRBV30 and TRBJ1-2; D gene uncertain. The ends were cut back, 0 bases at V and 8 bases at J, with 7 bases in the middle. The CDR3 is 11 residues long. Germline V gene data show CDR1 as GTSNPN and CDR2 as SVGIG (reference sequence). The CDR3 DNA is TGTGCCTGGAGTGTAAACCGGGGCTACACCTTC. This encodes CAWSVNRGYTF. Looking up the rest from reference TRBV30 and TRBJ1-2 gives the full variable domain: SQTIHQWPATLVQPVGSPLSLECTVEGTSNPNLYWYRQAAGRGLQLLFYSVGIGQISSEVPQNLSASRPQDRQFILSSKKLLLSDSGFYLCAWSVNRGYTFGSGTRLTVV.

This chain joins TRBV11-1 and TRBJ2-5, with 8 bases lining up with TRBD1. V gave up 7 bases and J gave up 9 bases; unmatched junction bases: 10. The CDR3 loop spans 13 amino acids. CDR1 SGHAT and CDR2 FQDESV come from the germline V gene (reference sequence). Written as DNA, the CDR3 is TGTGCCAGCATCGGCCAGGGGGCGGAATCCCAGTACTTC. It yields the protein CASIGQGAESQYF.

The rearrangement joins TRBV7-2 to TRBJ2-5; TRBD1 matches at 7 bases. The junction had 11 bases not matched to a gene; V was cut back by 5 bases and J by 5 bases. Per the germline V gene, CDR1 is SGHTA and CDR2 is FQGNSA. The CDR3 is made up of 15 amino acids. The DNA for the CDR3 is TGTGCCAGCAGCCCCTGGGACAGTATGGGGGAGACCCAGTACTTC. Amino acids: CASSPWDSMGETQYF.

The chain recombines TRBV5-1 with TRBJ2-1; D unresolved. Germline-derived CDR1 and CDR2 are SGHRS and YFSETQ. The CDR3 spans 13 residues. V shed 2 bases and J shed 5 bases, with 8 bases lying between them. The CDR3, as DNA: TGCGCCAGCAGCTTCGCCCTAAACAATGAGCAGTTCTTC. Protein sequence: CASSFALNNEQFF.

This clone was seen a handful of times. The genes are TRBV3-1 (or the pseudogene TRBV3-2) and TRBJ2-7; D not certain. The germline V gene encodes CDR1 LGHDT and CDR2 YNNKEL (reference sequence). CDR3 length equals 14 residues. V was pared by 8 bases and J by 0 bases, with 14 bases between. CDR3 residues: CASAQAPASYEQYF. The CDR3 DNA reads as TGTGCCAGCGCCCAGGCACCCGCCTCCTACGAGCAGTACTTC.

The chain has TRBV28 and TRBJ2-7; tentative D call: TRBD1 (5 bases). The V end lost 4 bases, the J end lost 2 bases, and 24 bases lay between the germline ends. CDR3 length: 18 residues. Germline V gene lookup returns CDR1 MDHEN and CDR2 SYDVKM. This CDR3 is CASSSPGAVPLRAYEQYF. The CDR3 DNA is TGTGCCAGCAGTTCGCCTGGGGCAGTTCCCCTTCGAGCCTACGAGCAGTACTTC.

On this clone: Other DNA sequences from this sample encode an identical CDR3 as well. The rearrangement joins TRBV28 to TRBJ2-3, with a weak D call TRBD2 (6 bases). Germline V gives CDR1 MDHEN, CDR2 SYDVKM. Trimming stripped 7 bases from V and 1 base from J, with 9 bases between. This CDR3 spans 13 amino acids. The CDR3: CASNRGGTDTQYF. DNA of the CDR3: TGTGCCAGCAACCGCGGGGGCACAGATACGCAGTATTTT.

This rearrangement joins TRBV20-1 to TRBJ2-2, with a weak D call TRBD1 (5 bases). The CDR3 totals 13 residues. The germline CDR1 and CDR2 sequences are DFQATT and SNEGSKA (reference sequence). V was cut by 3 bases and J by 7 bases, with 12 bases left in between. The DNA for the CDR3 is TGCAGTGCTAGTTGGCAGGGTGTCGGGGAGCTGTTTTTT. Translated, it gives CSASWQGVGELFF.

This rearrangement joins TRBV27 to TRBJ2-7, with 7 bases matching TRBD1. This CDR3 has 12 residues. Per germline, CDR1 MNHEY and CDR2 SMNVEV (reference sequence). Losses at the gene ends were 3 bases for V and 6 bases for J; bases not matched to a gene: 2. CDR3 coding DNA: TGTGCCAGCAGTTTGACAGGGTCCGAGCAGTACTTC. Translating gives CASSLTGSEQYF.

This clone came up a few times. The V gene is TRBV5-6, the J gene TRBJ1-3; TRBD1 agrees at 8 bases. After removal of 2 bases from V and 0 bases from J, the junction contained 1 base not matched to a gene. The length of the CDR3 is 15 residues. Germline CDR1 reads SGHDT; CDR2 reads YYEEEE. The CDR3 sequence is CASSFTGGSGNTIYF. The CDR3 DNA is TGTGCCAGCAGCTTTACAGGGGGCTCTGGAAACACCATATATTTT.

This clone has just one count. The V gene is TRBV4-2, the J gene TRBJ2-7; a possible D gene is TRBD2 (6 bases). The CDR3 runs to 16 residues. Germline V gene lookup returns CDR1 LGHNA and CDR2 YNFKEQ. V shed 0 bases and J shed 3 bases, with 15 bases lying between them. The CDR3 DNA reads as TGTGCCAGCAGCCAAGATGAGGCGGGGATACTCTACGAGCAGTACTTC. Protein sequence: CASSQDEAGILYEQYF.

The J gene is TRBJ1-5, the V gene TRBV19, with 9 bases aligning to TRBD1. Trimming removed 5 bases from V and 5 bases from J; junction bases left unmatched: 7. Germline lookup yields CDR1 LNHDA and CDR2 SQIVND (reference sequence). This CDR3 is 15 amino acids long. The CDR3 DNA sequence: TGTGCCAGTAGTGAACAGGGGGCGTCGGATCAGCCCCAGCATTTT. This sequence encodes CASSEQGASDQPQHF.

The chain employs TRBV7-9 and TRBJ2-6; no clear D gene. The CDR3 sequence is 14 residues long. The germline gives CDR1 SEHNR, CDR2 FQNEAQ (reference sequence). The ends were cut back, 5 bases at V and 4 bases at J, with 9 bases in the middle. CDR3 residues: CASSIPLGANVLTF. CDR3 DNA sequence: TGTGCCAGCAGCATCCCCTTAGGGGCCAACGTCCTGACTTTC.